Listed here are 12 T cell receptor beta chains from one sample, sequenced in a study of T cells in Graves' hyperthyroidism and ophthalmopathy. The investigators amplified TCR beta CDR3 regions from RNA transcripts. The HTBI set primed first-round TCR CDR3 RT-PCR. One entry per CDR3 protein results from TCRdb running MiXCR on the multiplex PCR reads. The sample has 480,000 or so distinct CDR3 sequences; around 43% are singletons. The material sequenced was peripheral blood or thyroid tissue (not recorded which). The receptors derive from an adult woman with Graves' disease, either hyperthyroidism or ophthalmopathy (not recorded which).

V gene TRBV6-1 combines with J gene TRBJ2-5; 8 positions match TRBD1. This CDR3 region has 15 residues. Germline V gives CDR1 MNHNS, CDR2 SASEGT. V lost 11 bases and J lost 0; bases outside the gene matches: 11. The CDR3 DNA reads TGTGCCGGCAAAACTACAGGGGGATACCAAGAGACCCAGTACTTC. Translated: CAGKTTGGYQETQYF.

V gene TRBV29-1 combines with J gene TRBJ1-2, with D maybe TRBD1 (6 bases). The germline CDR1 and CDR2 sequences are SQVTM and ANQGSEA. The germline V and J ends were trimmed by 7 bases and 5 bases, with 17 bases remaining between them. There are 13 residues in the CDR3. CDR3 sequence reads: CSAVGGRKYGYTF. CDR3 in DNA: TGCAGCGCCGTGGGGGGGCGAAAGTATGGCTACACCTTC.

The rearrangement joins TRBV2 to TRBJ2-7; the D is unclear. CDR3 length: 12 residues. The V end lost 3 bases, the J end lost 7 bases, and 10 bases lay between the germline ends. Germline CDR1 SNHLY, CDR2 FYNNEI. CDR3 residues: CASSERRHEQYF. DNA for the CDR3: TGTGCCAGCAGTGAGAGGCGACATGAGCAGTACTTC.

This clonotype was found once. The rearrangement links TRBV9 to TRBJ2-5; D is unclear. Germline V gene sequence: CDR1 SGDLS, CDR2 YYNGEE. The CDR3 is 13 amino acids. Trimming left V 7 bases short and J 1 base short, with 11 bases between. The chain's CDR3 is CASVVRAQETQYF. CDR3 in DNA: TGTGCCAGCGTGGTTAGGGCCCAAGAGACCCAGTACTTC. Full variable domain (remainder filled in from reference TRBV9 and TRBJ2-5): DSGVTQTPKHLITATGQRVTLRCSPRSGDLSVYWYQQSLDQGLQFLIQYYNGEERAKGNILERFSAQQFPDLHSELNLSSLELGDSALYFCASVVRAQETQYFGPGTRLLVL.

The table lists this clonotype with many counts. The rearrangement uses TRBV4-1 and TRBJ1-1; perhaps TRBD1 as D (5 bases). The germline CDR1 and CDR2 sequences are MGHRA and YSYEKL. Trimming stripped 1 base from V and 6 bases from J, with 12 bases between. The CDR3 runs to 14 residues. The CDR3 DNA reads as TGCGCCAGCAGCCAAGGGACACTCCGGGCTGAAGCTTTCTTT. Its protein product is CASSQGTLRAEAFF.

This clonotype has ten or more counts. For the CDR3, the DNA is TGCAGTGCTCAGGGCCCTACGAACACCGGGGAGCTGTTTTTT. It is translated as CSAQGPTNTGELFF. The genes are TRBV20-1 and TRBJ2-2, with D perhaps matching TRBD1 (5 bases). V shed 5 bases and J shed 0 bases, with 10 bases lying between them. The CDR3 totals 14 residues. Germline values: CDR1 DFQATT, CDR2 SNEGSKA (reference sequence).

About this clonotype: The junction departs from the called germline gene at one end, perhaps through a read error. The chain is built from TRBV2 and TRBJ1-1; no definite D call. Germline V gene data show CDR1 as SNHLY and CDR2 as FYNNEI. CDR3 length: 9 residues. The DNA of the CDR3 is TGTGCCAGCAGTGTAGGGAACATCTTT. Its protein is CASSVGNIF.

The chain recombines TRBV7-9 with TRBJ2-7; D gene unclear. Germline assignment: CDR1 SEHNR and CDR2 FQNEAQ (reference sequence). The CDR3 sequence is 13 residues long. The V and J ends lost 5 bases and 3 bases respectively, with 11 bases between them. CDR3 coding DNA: TGTGCCAGCAGCCCTAACGCCGACTACGAGCAGTACTTC. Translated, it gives CASSPNADYEQYF.

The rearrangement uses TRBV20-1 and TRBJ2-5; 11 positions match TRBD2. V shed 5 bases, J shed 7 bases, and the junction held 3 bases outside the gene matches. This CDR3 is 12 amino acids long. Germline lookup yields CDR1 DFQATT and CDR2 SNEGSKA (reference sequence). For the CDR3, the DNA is TGCAGTGCTTCCGGACTAGCGGGGACCCAGTACTTC. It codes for CSASGLAGTQYF.

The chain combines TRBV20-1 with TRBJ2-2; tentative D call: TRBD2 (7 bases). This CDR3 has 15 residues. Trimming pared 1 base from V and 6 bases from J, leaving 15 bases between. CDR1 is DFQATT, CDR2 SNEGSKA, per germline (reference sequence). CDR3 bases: TGCAGTGCTAGAGCCACAGGGAGGGGCGCCGGGGAGCTGTTTTTT. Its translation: CSARATGRGAGELFF.

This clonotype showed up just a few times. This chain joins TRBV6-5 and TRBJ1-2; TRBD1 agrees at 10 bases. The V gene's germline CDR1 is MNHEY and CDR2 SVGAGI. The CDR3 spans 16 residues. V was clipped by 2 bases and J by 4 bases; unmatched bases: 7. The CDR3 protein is CASSYRTGGSGYGYTF. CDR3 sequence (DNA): TGTGCCAGCAGTTACAGGACAGGGGGTTCGGGCTATGGCTACACCTTC.

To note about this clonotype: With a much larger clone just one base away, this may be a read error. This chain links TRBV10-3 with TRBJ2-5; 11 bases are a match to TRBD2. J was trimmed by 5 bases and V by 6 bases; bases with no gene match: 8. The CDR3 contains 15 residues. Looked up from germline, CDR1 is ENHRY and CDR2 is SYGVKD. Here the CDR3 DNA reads TGTGCCATCAGCCGATTAGCGGGAGGGCCCGAGACCCAGTACTTC. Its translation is CAISRLAGGPETQYF.